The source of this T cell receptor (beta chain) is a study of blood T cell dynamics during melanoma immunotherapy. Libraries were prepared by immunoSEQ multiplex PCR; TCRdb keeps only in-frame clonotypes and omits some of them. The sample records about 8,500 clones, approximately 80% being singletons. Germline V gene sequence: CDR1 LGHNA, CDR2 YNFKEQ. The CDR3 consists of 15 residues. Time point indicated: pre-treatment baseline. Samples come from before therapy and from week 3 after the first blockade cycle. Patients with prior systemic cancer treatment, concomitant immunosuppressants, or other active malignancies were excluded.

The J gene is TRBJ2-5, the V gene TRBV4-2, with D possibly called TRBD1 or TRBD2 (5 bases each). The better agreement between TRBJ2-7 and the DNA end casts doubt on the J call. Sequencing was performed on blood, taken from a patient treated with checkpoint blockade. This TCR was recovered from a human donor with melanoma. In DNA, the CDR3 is TGTGCCAGCAGCCAAGATCGGGGACCCTCCTACGAGCAGTACTTC. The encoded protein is CASSQDRGPSYEQYF.